One TCR beta chain is described in this entry. The target of this receptor is not known. Library preparation was by the immunoSEQ multiplex PCR assay. TCRbeta CDR3 sequencing was performed by Adaptive Biotechnologies. The paper's processing steps were these. To assess repertoire similarity, the researchers used the Chao-modified Jaccard index along with median clonotype overlap taken from 200 random subsamples at equal sample size. The similarity analyses were based on either productive nucleotide sequences or amino acid sequences translated in silico. To compare repertoires, the researchers applied hierarchical clustering with single linkage as well as t-SNE, based on Chao-modified Jaccard distances. Repertoire diversity was assessed with the Renyi index over a range of alpha values after the sample sizes were normalised. The table was pulled from immuneACCESS by TCRdb, which kept in-frame rearrangements only. Such tables lose some clones; where checked, under half of the loss comes from unresolved V genes, and the rest has no known cause. Clone size and V and J calls were adopted from that table, with D and trimming inferred from the DNA. This sample's table has entries for approximately 7,100 clones. The ten largest make up 1.5% to 2% of the sample.

CDR1 and CDR2 are drawn from the germline V gene: MGHRA, YSYEKL. The CDR3 numbers 17 residues from cysteine through phenylalanine. No DNA has been recorded. The data stem from a study of synovial regulatory T cells in juvenile arthritis (dated by TCRdb to 2015 to 2017). At the level of the whole study: Among the sequenced patients, a few were classified as therapy-naive, methotrexate plus infliximab was given to one, methotrexate was given to over five, and treatment information was unavailable for one. TCR repertoire comparisons included Treg and Teff subsets from approximately 11 JIA patients with active disease. The study compared the TCRbeta CDR3 repertoires of blood iaTreg cells, other blood Treg cells and synovial fluid Treg cells taken from matched patient samples. Effector T cell subsets from the study cohort were also sequenced for comparisons, but the Treg dataset by itself includes only blood Treg cells and synovial fluid Treg cells.

TCR repertoire donors were approximately eleven juvenile idiopathic arthritis patients with active disease who had not reached inactive disease, 3 polyarticular and 8 oligoarticular. The TCR-sequenced patients had a median age of about 10 years (range about 2.1-22.9) and median disease duration of 7 years (range 0.2-19.1). Samples for TCR repertoire analysis came from two centres in Italy. Peripheral blood mononuclear cells were separated using a Histopaque-1077 density gradient and frozen in approximately 90% FCS with about 10% DMSO. Summary of the overall study and its limitations: Lower TCR diversity was observed in blood iaTreg cells than in other blood Treg cells, consistent with antigen-driven expansion. Synovial Treg cells shared more CDR3 sequences with iaTreg cells than with other blood Treg cells, and Chao-Jaccard similarity confirmed that synovial Treg cells were more closely related to iaTreg cells. iaTreg TCR repertoires were found to be largely private across patients and to partially overlap with synovial Teff and blood CPL repertoires.

The chain is assembled from TRBV4-1 and TRBJ2-3; the D call from TCRdb, TRBD2, cannot be confirmed without DNA. This sequence was found in a donor aged 2-30 years with juvenile idiopathic arthritis. Sequencing was performed on Treg cells from blood. According to the study, the label for this sample's cell subset or site signals: remaining (HLA-DR-negative) circulating blood Treg cells. The CDR3 region: CASSQRLTSIMTDTQYF.